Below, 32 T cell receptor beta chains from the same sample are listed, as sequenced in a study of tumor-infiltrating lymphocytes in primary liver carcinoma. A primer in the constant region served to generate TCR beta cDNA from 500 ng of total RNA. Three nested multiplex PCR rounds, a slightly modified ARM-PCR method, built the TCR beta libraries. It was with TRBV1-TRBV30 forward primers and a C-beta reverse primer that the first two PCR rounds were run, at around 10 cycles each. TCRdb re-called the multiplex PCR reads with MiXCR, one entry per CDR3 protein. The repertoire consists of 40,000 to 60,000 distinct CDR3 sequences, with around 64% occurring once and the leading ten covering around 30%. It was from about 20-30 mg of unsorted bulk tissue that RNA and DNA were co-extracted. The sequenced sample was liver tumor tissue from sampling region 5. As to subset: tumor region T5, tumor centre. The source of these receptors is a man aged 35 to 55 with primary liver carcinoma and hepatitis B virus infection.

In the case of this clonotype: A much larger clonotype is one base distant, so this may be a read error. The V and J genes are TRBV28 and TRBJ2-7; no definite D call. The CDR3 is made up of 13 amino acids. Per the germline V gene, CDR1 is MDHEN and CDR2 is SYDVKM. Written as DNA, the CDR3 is TGTGTCAGCTCGGCCTTAGGGTCCTACGAGCAGTACTTC. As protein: CVSSALGSYEQYF.

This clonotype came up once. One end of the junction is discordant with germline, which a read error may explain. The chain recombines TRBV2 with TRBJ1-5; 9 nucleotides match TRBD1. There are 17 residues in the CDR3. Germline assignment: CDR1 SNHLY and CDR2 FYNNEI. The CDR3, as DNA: TGTGTCAGCAGTGGGGAATCTGGAACAGGGGGCTATCAGCCCCAGCATTTT. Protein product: CVSSGESGTGGYQPQHF.

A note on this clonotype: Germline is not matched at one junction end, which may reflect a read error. The CDR3 here is CPSSPSSGTPADTQYF. CDR3 sequence (DNA): TGCCCCAGCTCGCCAAGTAGCGGGACCCCAGCAGATACTCAGTATTTT. The V and J genes are TRBV5-1 and TRBJ2-3; 8 bases align to TRBD2. Germline CDR1 reads SGHRS; CDR2 reads YFSETQ. There are 16 residues in the CDR3. Based on the CDR3 plus reference TRBV5-1 and TRBJ2-3, the full variable domain is KAGVTQTPRYLIKTRGQQVTLSCSPISGHRSVSWYQQTPGQGLQFLFEYFSETQRNKGNFPGRFSGRQFSNSRSEMNVSTLELGDSALYLCPSSPSSGTPADTQYFGPGTRLTVL.

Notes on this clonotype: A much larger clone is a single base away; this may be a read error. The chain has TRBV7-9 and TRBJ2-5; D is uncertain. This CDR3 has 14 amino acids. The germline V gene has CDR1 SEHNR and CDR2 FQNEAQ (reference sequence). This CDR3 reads CTSSRGLGQETQYF. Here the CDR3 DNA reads TGTACCAGCAGCCGAGGTCTAGGACAAGAGACCCAGTACTTC.

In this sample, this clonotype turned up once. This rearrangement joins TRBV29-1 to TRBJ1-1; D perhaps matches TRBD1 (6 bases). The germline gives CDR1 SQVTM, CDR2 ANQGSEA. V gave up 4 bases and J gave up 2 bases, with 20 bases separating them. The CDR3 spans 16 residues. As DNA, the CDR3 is TGCAGCGTTGGTGGGACCAGGGACATTATAAACACTGAAGCTTTCTTT. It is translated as CSVGGTRDIINTEAFF. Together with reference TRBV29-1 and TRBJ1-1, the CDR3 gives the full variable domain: SAVISQKPSRDICQRGTSLTIQCQVDSQVTMMFWYRQQPGQSLTLIATANQGSEATYESGFVIDKFPISRPNLTFSTLTVSNMSPEDSSIYLCSVGGTRDIINTEAFFGQGTRLTVV.

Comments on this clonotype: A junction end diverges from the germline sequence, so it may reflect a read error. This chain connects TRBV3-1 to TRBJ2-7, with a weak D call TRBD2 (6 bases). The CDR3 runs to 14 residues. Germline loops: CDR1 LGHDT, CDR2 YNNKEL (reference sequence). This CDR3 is CVSSRDATSSGQYF. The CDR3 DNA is TGTGTCAGCAGCCGGGACGCTACTAGCTCCGGGCAGTACTTC.

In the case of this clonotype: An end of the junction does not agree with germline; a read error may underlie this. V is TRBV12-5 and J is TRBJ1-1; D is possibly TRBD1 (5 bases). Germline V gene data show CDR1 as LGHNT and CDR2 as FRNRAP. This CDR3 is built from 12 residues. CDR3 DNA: TGTGTTAGTAGTTTGGGCCAGGGCCCTGCTTTCTTT. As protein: CVSSLGQGPAFF.

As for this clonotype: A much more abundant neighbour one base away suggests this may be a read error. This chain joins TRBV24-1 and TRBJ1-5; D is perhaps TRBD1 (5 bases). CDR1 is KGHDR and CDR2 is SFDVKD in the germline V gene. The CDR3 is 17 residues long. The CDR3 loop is CATSDGNKGLTNQLQHF. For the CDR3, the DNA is TGTGCCACCAGTGATGGCAACAAGGGACTTACCAATCAGCTCCAGCATTTT.

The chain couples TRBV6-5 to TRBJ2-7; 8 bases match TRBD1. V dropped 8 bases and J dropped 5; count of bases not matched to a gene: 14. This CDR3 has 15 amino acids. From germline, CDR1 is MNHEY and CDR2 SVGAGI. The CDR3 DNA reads TGTGCCAGCCGCAGGAGCCCCGACAGGGGACACGAGCAGTACTTC. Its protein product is CASRRSPDRGHEQYF.

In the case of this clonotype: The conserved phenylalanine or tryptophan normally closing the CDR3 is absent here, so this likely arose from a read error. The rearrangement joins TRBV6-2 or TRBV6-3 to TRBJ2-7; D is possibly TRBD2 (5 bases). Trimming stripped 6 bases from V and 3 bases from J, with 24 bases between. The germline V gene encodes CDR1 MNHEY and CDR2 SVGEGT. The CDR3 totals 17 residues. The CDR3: CASSPASGLGIFYEQYL. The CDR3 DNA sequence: TGTGCCAGCAGCCCCGCTTCCGGGCTCGGGATATTCTACGAGCAGTACCTC.

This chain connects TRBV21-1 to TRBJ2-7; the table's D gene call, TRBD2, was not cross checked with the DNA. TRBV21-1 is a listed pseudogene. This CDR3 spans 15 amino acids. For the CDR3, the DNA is TGTGCCAGCAGCAGCCCCCCCGAAAGGTTATACGAGCAGTACTTC. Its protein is CASSSPPERLYEQYF.

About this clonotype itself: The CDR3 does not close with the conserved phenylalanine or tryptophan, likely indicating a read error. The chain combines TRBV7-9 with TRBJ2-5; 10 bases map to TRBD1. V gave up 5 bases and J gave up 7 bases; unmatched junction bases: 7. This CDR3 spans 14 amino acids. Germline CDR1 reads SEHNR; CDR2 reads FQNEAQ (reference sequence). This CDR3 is CASSSRQGAGTQYL. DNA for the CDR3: TGTGCCAGCAGCAGCAGACAGGGGGCAGGGACCCAGTACTTA.

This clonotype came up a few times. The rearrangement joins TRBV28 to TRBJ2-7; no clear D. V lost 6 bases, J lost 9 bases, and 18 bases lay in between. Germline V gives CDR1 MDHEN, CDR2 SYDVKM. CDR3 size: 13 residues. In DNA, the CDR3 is TGTGCCAGCAGCCCGGGCCAAGGGCTCGGGCAGTACTTC. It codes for CASSPGQGLGQYF.

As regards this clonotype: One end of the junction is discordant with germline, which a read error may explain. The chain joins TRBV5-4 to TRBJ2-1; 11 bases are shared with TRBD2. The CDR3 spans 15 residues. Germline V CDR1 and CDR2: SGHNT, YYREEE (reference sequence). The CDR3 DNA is TGTACCAGCGGAGATCGACTAGCGGGGTACAATGAGCAGTTCTTC. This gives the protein CTSGDRLAGYNEQFF.

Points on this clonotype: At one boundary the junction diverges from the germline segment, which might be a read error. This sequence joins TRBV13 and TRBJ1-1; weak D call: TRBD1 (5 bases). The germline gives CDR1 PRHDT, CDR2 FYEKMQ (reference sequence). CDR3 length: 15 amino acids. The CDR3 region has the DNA TGTGCCGGCAGCTCCTCCGGGACGGTGAACACTGAAGCTATCTTT. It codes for CAGSSSGTVNTEAIF.

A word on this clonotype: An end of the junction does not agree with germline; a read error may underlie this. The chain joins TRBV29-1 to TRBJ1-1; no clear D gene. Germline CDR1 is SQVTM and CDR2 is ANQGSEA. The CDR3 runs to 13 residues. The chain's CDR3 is CSVEQRLNTVAFF. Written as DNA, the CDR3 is TGCAGCGTTGAGCAACGGTTGAACACTGTAGCTTTCTTT.

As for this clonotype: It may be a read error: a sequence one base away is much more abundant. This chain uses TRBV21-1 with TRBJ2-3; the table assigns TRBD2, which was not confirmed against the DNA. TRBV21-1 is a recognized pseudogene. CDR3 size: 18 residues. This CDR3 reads CTSTQGASGSRSTDTQYF. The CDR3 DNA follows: TGTACCAGCACTCAAGGGGCTAGCGGGAGTCGAAGCACAGATACGCAGTATTTT.

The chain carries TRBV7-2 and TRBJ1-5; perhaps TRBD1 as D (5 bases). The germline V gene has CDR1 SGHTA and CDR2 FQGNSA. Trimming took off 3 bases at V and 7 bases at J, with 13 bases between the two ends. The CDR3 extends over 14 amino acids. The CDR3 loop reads CASSFFRADQPQHF. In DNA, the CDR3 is TGTGCCAGCAGCTTTTTCAGGGCTGACCAGCCCCAGCATTTT.

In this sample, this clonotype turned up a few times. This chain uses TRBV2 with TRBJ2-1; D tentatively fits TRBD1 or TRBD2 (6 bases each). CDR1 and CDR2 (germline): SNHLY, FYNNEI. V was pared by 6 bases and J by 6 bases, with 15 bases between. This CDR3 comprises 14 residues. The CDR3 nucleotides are TGTGCCAGCAGGCGGGACACCCAAGGCAATGAGCAGTTCTTC. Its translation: CASRRDTQGNEQFF. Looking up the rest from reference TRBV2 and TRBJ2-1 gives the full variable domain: EPEVTQTPSHQVTQMGQEVILRCVPISNHLYFYWYRQILGQKVEFLVSFYNNEISEKSEIFDDQFSVERPDGSNFTLKIRSTKLEDSAMYFCASRRDTQGNEQFFGPGTRLTVL.

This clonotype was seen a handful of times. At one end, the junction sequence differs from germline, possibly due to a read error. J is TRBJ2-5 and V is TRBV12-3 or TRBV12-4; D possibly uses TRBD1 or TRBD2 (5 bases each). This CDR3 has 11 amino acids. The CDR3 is CVSSSGTSAFF. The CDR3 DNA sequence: TGTGTCAGCAGTTCGGGGACCAGCGCCTTCTTC.

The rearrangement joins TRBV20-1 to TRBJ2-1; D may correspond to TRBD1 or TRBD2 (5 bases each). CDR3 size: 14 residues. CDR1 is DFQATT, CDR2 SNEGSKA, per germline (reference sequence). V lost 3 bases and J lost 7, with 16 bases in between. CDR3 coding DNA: TGCAGTGCTAGGGGACCCCAGCTAAAGAATGAGCAGTTCTTC. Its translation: CSARGPQLKNEQFF.

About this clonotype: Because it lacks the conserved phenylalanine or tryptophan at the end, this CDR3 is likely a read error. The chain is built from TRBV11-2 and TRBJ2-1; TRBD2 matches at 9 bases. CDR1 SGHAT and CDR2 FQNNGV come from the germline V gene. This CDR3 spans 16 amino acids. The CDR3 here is CAGSSRPSGRIYEQFL. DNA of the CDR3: TGTGCCGGCAGCTCGCGCCCCAGCGGGAGGATCTACGAGCAGTTCCTC.

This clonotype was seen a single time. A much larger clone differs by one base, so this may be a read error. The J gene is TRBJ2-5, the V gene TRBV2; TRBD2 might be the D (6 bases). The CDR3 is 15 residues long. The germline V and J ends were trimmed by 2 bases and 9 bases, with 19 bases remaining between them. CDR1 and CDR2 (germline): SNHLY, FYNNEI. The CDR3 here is CASSETEGLGGAQYF. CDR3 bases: TGTGCCAGCAGTGAAACTGAGGGCCTCGGAGGGGCCCAGTACTTC.

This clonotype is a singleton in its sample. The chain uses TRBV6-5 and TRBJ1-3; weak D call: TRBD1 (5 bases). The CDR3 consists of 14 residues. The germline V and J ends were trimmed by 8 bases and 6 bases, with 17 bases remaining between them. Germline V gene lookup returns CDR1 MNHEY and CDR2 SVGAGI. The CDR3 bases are TGTGCCAGCGGTTTTACGGGGGTTGTAAACACCATATATTTT. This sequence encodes CASGFTGVVNTIYF.

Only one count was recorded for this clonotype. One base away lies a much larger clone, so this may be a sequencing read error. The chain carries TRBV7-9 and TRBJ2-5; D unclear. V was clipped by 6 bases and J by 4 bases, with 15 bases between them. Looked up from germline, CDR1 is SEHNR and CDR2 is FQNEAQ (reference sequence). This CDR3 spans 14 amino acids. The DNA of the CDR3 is TGTGCCAGCAGAGTAGTGTGGCAGGTAGAGACCCAGTACTTC. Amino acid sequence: CASRVVWQVETQYF.

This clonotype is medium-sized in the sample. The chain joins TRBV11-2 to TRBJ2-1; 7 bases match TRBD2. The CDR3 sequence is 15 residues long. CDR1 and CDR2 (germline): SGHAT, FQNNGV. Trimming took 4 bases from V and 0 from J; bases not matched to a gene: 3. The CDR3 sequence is CASSWGGSSYNEQFF. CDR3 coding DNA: TGTGCCAGCAGCTGGGGGGGGAGCTCCTACAATGAGCAGTTCTTC.

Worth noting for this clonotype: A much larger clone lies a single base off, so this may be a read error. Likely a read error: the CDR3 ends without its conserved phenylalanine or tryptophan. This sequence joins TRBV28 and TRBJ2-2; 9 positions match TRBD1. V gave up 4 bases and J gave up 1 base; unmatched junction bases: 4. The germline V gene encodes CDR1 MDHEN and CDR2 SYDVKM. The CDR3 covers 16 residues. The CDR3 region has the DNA TGTGCCAGCAGTTCCAGGGACAGGGTGAACACCGGGGAGCTGTTTCTT. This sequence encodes CASSSRDRVNTGELFL.

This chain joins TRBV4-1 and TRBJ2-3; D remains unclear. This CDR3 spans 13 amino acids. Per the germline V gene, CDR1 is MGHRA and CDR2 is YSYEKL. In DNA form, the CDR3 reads TGCACCGGCAGCCAAGTAGGGCCAGATACGCAGTATTTT. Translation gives CTGSQVGPDTQYF.

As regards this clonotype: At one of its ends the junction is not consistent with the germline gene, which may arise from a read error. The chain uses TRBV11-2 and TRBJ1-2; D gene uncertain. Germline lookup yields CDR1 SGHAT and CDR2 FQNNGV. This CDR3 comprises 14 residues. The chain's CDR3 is CANRERETTYDYTF. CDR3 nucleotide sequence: TGTGCCAACAGAGAGAGGGAGACCACCTATGACTACACCTTC.

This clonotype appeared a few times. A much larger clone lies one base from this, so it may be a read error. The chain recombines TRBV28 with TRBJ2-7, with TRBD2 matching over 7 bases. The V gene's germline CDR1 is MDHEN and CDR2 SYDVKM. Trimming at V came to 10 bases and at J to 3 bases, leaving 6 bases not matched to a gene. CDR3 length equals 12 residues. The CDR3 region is CANKLAGYEQYF. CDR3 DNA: TGTGCCAACAAATTAGCGGGCTACGAGCAGTACTTC. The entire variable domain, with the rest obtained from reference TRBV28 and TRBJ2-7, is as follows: DVKVTQSSRYLVKRTGEKVFLECVQDMDHENMFWYRQDPGLGLRLIYFSYDVKMKEKGDIPEGYSVSREKKERFSLILESASTNQTSMYLCANKLAGYEQYFGPGTRLTVT.

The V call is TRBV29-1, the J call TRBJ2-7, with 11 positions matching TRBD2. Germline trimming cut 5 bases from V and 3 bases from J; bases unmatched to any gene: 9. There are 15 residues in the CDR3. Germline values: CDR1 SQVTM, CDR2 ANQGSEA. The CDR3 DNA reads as TGCAGCGTTCGACTAGCGGGATGTTCTCTCTACGAGCAGTACTTC. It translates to CSVRLAGCSLYEQYF.

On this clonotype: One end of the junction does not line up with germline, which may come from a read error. CDR3 sequence (DNA): TGTGTCAGCAGCTTGGGCAGACAGGGCACCGGGGAGCTGCTTTTT. Amino acid sequence: CVSSLGRQGTGELLF. The chain combines TRBV5-4 with TRBJ2-2; TRBD1 matches at 7 bases. From germline, CDR1 is SGHNT and CDR2 YYREEE (reference sequence). The CDR3 is made up of 15 amino acids.